These 5 T cell receptor beta chains were all obtained from the same sample, sequenced in a study of CD8 T cells in ankylosing spondylitis. TCRdb independently ran MiXCR on the 5' RACE reads; one entry per CDR3 protein. The sample lists a few hundred thousand distinct CDR3 sequences, 11% occurring once. The sample consisted of blood, either unsorted or a sorted T cell fraction (not recorded which). Receptors originate from a female donor with ankylosing spondylitis or in good health (not recorded which).

This clonotype was counted only a few times. The chain is built from TRBV29-1 and TRBJ1-3; D possibly corresponds to TRBD1 (6 bases). Germline V CDR1 and CDR2: SQVTM, ANQGSEA. The CDR3 spans 15 residues. V lost 3 bases to trimming and J lost 1 base, with 13 bases between them. In nucleotides, the CDR3 is TGCAGCGTTGACCCGACAGGCACTTCTGGAAACACCATATATTTT. The encoded protein is CSVDPTGTSGNTIYF. Drawing the rest from reference TRBV29-1 and TRBJ1-3, the complete variable domain is SAVISQKPSRDICQRGTSLTIQCQVDSQVTMMFWYRQQPGQSLTLIATANQGSEATYESGFVIDKFPISRPNLTFSTLTVSNMSPEDSSIYLCSVDPTGTSGNTIYFGEGSWLTVV.

The chain joins TRBV5-1 to TRBJ1-1; weak D call: TRBD1 (5 bases). In germline, CDR1 is SGHRS, CDR2 YFSETQ. V lost 6 bases to trimming and J lost 11 bases, with 17 bases between them. The CDR3 runs to 12 residues. The CDR3: CASNPSQGQAFF. The CDR3 DNA follows: TGCGCCAGCAATCCTTCTCAGGGTCAGGCTTTCTTT.

The J gene is TRBJ2-5, the V gene TRBV7-6; 7 bases are shared with TRBD1. CDR3 length: 14 residues. Per the germline V gene, CDR1 is SGHVS and CDR2 is FNYEAQ. J gave up 6 bases and V 5 bases, and 9 bases lay outside the gene matches. CDR3 nucleotides: TGTGCCAGCAGCCCGGGACAGCCTGGGAAGACCCAGTACTTC. This encodes CASSPGQPGKTQYF.

Ten or more counts support this clonotype. The chain is built from TRBV3-1 and TRBJ1-1; 10 nucleotides align to TRBD1. CDR1 and CDR2 (germline): LGHDT, YNNKEL (reference sequence). This CDR3 contains 14 residues. V shed 4 bases and J 5 bases; nucleotides not matched to a gene: 4. CDR3 residues: CASSRGTGATEAFF. The CDR3, as DNA: TGTGCCAGCAGCCGAGGGACAGGGGCAACTGAAGCTTTCTTT.

About this clonotype: One end of the junction fails to match germline, which may point to a read error. The chain uses TRBV7-6 and TRBJ2-1; TRBD2 matches at 8 bases. This CDR3 comprises 16 residues. CDR1 is SGHVS, CDR2 FNYEAQ, per germline. The CDR3 DNA is TGTGCCAGGAGCTTAGGGCCGGGACTAGAGGGTGAGGAGCAGTTCTTC. This encodes CARSLGPGLEGEEQFF.